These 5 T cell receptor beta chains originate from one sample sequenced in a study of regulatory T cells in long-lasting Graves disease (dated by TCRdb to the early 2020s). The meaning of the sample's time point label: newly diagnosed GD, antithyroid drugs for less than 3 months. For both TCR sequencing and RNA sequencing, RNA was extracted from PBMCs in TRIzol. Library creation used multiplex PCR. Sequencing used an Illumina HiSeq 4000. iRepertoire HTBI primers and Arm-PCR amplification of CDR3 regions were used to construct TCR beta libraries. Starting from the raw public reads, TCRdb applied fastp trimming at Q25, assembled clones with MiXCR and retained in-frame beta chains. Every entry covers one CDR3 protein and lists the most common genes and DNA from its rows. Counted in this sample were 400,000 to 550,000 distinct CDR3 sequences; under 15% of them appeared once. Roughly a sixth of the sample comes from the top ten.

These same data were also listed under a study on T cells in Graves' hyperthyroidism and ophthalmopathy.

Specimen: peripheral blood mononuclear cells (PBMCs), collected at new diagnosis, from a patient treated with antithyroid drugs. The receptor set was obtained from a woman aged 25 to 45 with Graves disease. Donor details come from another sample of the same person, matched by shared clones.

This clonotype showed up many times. CDR3 sequence reads: CASRKGIPNEKLFF. Written as DNA, the CDR3 is TGTGCCAGCAGGAAGGGGATCCCTAATGAAAAACTGTTTTTT. The rearrangement joins TRBV6-1 to TRBJ1-4, with TRBD1 as a possible D gene (5 bases). Trimming cost V 6 bases and J 3 bases, with 11 bases left between them. Germline CDR1 and CDR2: MNHNS and SASEGT. The length of the CDR3 is 14 residues.

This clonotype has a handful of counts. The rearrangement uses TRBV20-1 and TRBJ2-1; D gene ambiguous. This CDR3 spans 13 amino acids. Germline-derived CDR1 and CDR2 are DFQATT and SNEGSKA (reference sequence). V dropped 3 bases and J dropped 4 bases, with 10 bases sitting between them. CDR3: CSASTQPYNEQFF. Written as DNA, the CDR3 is TGCAGTGCTAGCACACAACCGTACAATGAGCAGTTCTTC.

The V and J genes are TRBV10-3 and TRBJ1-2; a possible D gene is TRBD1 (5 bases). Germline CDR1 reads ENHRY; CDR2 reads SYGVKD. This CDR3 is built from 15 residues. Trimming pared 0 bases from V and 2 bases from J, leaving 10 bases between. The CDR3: CAISESGRENYGYTF. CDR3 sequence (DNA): TGTGCCATCAGTGAGTCAGGCAGGGAAAACTATGGCTACACCTTC.

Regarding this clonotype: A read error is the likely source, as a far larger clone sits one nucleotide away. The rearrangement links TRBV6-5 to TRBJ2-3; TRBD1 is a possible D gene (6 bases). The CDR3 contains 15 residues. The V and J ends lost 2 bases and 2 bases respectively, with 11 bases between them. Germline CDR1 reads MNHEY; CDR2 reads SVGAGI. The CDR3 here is CASSYQTGNTDTQYF. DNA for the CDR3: TGTGCCAGCAGTTACCAAACAGGGAACACAGATACGCAGTATTTT.

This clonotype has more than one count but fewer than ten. The DNA of the CDR3 is TGTGCCACCAGTGATTGGACAGAAAAACTGTTTTTT. Translating gives CATSDWTEKLFF. The chain recombines TRBV24-1 with TRBJ1-4; tentative D call: TRBD1 (5 bases). CDR1 KGHDR and CDR2 SFDVKD come from the germline V gene. This CDR3 contains 12 residues. The germline V and J ends were trimmed by 2 bases and 8 bases, with 5 bases remaining between them.